Following are 27 T cell receptor beta chains from one sample sequenced in a study of regulatory T cells in long-lasting Graves disease (dated by TCRdb to about 2021). To prepare the library, multiplex PCR was applied. Sequencing was performed on an Illumina HiSeq 4000. iRepertoire HTBI primers and Arm-PCR amplification of CDR3 regions were used to construct TCR beta libraries. TCRdb handled the public reads itself, with Q25 trimming in fastp and clone calling in MiXCR, and kept productive beta chains. Merged by CDR3 protein, the rows form single entries marked with the most common genes and DNA. Across this sample there are around 330,000 distinct CDR3 sequences, with 18% seen only once. The ten largest clones take up roughly 35% of the sample. The time point label on this specimen signifies: newly diagnosed GD, antithyroid drugs for less than 3 months. For both TCR sequencing and RNA sequencing, RNA was extracted from PBMCs using TRIzol.

The sample in question was peripheral blood mononuclear cells (PBMCs), obtained at new diagnosis, from a patient treated with antithyroid drugs. These receptors originate from a female donor with Graves disease.

This clonotype was seen at least ten times. This rearrangement joins TRBV5-5 to TRBJ2-1; D call uncertain. The V and J ends lost 4 bases and 0 bases respectively, with 11 bases between them. There are 15 residues in the CDR3. Germline V gene sequence: CDR1 SGHKS, CDR2 YYEKEE (reference sequence). The CDR3 coding sequence is TGTGCCAGCAGCGAGTTTACGAGCTCCTACAATGAGCAGTTCTTC. This codes for CASSEFTSSYNEQFF.

Concerning this clonotype itself: A single base separates this from a much larger clone, so it may be a read error. The chain links TRBV6-1 to TRBJ1-2; D might be TRBD1 (6 bases). The CDR3 consists of 16 residues. The germline V gene has CDR1 MNHNS and CDR2 SASEGT. V lost 0 bases, J lost 3 bases, and 14 bases lay in between. CDR3 region: CASSEALGGVYYGYTF. DNA of the CDR3: TGTGCCAGCAGTGAAGCCCTAGGGGGGGTATACTATGGCTACACCTTC.

The table lists this clonotype with many counts. V gene TRBV7-9 combines with J gene TRBJ2-4; 10 bases match TRBD1. V was pared by 5 bases and J by 2 bases, with 3 bases of the junction left unmatched. Germline V gene sequence: CDR1 SEHNR, CDR2 FQNEAQ (reference sequence). The CDR3 is 15 residues long. The CDR3 region is CASSPTGGTKNIQYF. CDR3 sequence (DNA): TGTGCCAGCAGCCCGACAGGGGGCACCAAAAACATTCAGTACTTC.

This clonotype was seen repeatedly, ten times or more. The CDR3 DNA sequence: TGTGCCAGCAGGGACAGGGGGCCCATCTACGAGCAGTACTTC. The encoded protein is CASRDRGPIYEQYF. The rearrangement uses TRBV6-1 and TRBJ2-7; 11 nucleotides line up with TRBD1. Germline CDR1 is MNHNS and CDR2 is SASEGT. The CDR3 is made up of 14 amino acids. V dropped 6 bases and J dropped 3; count of bases not matched to a gene: 4.

Many counts were recorded for this clonotype. The J gene is TRBJ2-1, the V gene TRBV11-3; TRBD2 matches at 11 bases. Trimming took 3 bases from V and 3 from J; bases not matched to a gene: 7. The germline CDR1 and CDR2 sequences are SGHNT and YENEEA. The CDR3 sequence is 17 residues long. The chain's CDR3 is CASSFTLGTSGYNEQFF. The CDR3 DNA is TGTGCCAGCAGCTTCACCCTCGGGACTAGCGGCTACAATGAGCAGTTCTTC.

The table lists this clonotype with many counts. This sequence joins TRBV29-1 and TRBJ2-1; 9 nucleotides match TRBD1. Unmatched junction bases numbered 7, after V lost 8 bases and J lost 5 bases. CDR1 and CDR2 (germline): SQVTM, ANQGSEA. CDR3 size: 13 residues. The CDR3 sequence is CSIDRGVNNEQFF. The CDR3 DNA is TGCAGCATCGACAGGGGGGTGAACAATGAGCAGTTCTTC.

This clonotype has a count of ten or more. V usage is TRBV29-1 and J usage is TRBJ1-1; maybe TRBD1 (5 bases). Looked up from germline, CDR1 is SQVTM and CDR2 is ANQGSEA. The CDR3 runs 12 residues. Between the trimmed V and J ends, which lost 5 bases and 6 bases, there was a span of 13 bases. CDR3 sequence: CSVREVGAEAFF. For the CDR3, the DNA is TGCAGCGTTAGGGAGGTGGGGGCTGAAGCTTTCTTT. The entire variable domain, with the rest obtained from reference TRBV29-1 and TRBJ1-1, is as follows: SAVISQKPSRDICQRGTSLTIQCQVDSQVTMMFWYRQQPGQSLTLIATANQGSEATYESGFVIDKFPISRPNLTFSTLTVSNMSPEDSSIYLCSVREVGAEAFFGQGTRLTVV.

The sample holds many counts of this clonotype. This rearrangement joins TRBV7-2 to TRBJ1-2; 7 bases are a match to TRBD1. Germline lookup yields CDR1 SGHTA and CDR2 FQGNSA. The V segment lost 2 bases and the J segment 2 bases; nucleotides outside the gene matches: 11. This CDR3 is built from 17 residues. The CDR3, as DNA: TGTGCCAGCAGCTTACAAAGTCGGTGGGACAGAAACTATGGCTACACCTTC. It specifies CASSLQSRWDRNYGYTF.

The V call is TRBV12-3 or TRBV12-4, the J call TRBJ2-4, with D possibly TRBD1 on 8 matching bases. The CDR3 sequence is 14 residues long. The V and J ends lost 2 bases and 5 bases respectively, with 10 bases between them. The CDR3 nucleotides are TGTGCCAGCAGTTTAACAGGGGGGGAAAACATTCAGTACTTC. The encoded protein is CASSLTGGENIQYF.

There are many counts of this clonotype. The chain links TRBV7-2 to TRBJ2-1; TRBD2 matches 7 bases. The CDR3 runs to 16 residues. V gave up 3 bases and J gave up 3 bases; unmatched junction bases: 8. From germline, CDR1 is SGHTA and CDR2 FQGNSA. The CDR3 DNA reads TGTGCCAGCAGCTTCGCACGGGGGGATCGCTACAATGAGCAGTTCTTC. Its translation: CASSFARGDRYNEQFF.

This clonotype showed up many times. J is TRBJ1-2 and V is TRBV27; D uncertain. V lost 6 bases and J 4 bases, leaving 12 bases between the germline ends. The V gene's germline CDR1 is MNHEY and CDR2 SMNVEV (reference sequence). The CDR3 runs 13 residues. The CDR3 is CASSSGQRYGYTF. The DNA of the CDR3 is TGTGCCAGCAGCAGCGGGCAGCGCTATGGCTACACCTTC.

This clonotype has a handful of counts. J is TRBJ1-1 and V is TRBV20-1, with a possible D match to TRBD1 (6 bases). The germline gives CDR1 DFQATT, CDR2 SNEGSKA (reference sequence). The CDR3 is 11 amino acids. The CDR3 sequence is CSLRGGTEAFF. The CDR3 DNA reads TGCAGCCTTAGAGGGGGCACTGAAGCTTTCTTT.

This clonotype was seen a handful of times. J is TRBJ2-1 and V is TRBV29-1; 12 bases are a match to TRBD2. The CDR3 has 13 amino acids. Germline V gene lookup returns CDR1 SQVTM and CDR2 ANQGSEA. The ends lost 3 bases at V and 7 bases at J; junction bases unmatched: 1. This CDR3 reads CSVETSGRNEQFF. The CDR3 DNA sequence: TGCAGCGTTGAGACTAGCGGGAGAAATGAGCAGTTCTTC.

The V call is TRBV2, the J call TRBJ2-1, with 9 bases identical to TRBD2. Germline CDR1 reads SNHLY; CDR2 reads FYNNEI. Unmatched junction bases numbered 8, after V lost 4 bases and J lost 4 bases. CDR3 length: 16 residues. The CDR3 sequence is CASSVKASGTYNEQFF. CDR3 coding DNA: TGTGCCAGCAGTGTTAAGGCTAGCGGGACATACAATGAGCAGTTCTTC.

The sample holds many counts of this clonotype. The chain recombines TRBV20-1 with TRBJ2-7; 11 nucleotides agree with TRBD1. Germline V CDR1 and CDR2: DFQATT, SNEGSKA (reference sequence). The CDR3 is 14 amino acids. V lost 3 bases to trimming and J lost 2 bases; unmatched junction nucleotides: 3. CDR3 coding DNA: TGCAGTGCTAGCCCGGGACAGGGGGCCTACGAGCAGTACTTC. It yields the protein CSASPGQGAYEQYF.

This clonotype turned up a few times. CDR3 residues: CASSQAAGLREARYNEQFF. The CDR3 DNA reads TGTGCCAGCAGCCAAGCGGCCGGCTTGCGGGAGGCCAGATACAATGAGCAGTTCTTC. The chain is built from TRBV14 and TRBJ2-1; TRBD2 agrees at 8 bases. Trimming cost V 1 base and J 4 bases; bases outside gene matches: 15. The germline gives CDR1 SGHDN, CDR2 FVKESK. This CDR3 region has 19 residues. Full variable domain (remainder filled in from reference TRBV14 and TRBJ2-1): EAGVTQFPSHSVIEKGQTVTLRCDPISGHDNLYWYRRVMGKEIKFLLHFVKESKQDESGMPNNRFLAERTGGTYSTLKVQPAELEDSGVYFCASSQAAGLREARYNEQFFGPGTRLTVL.

This sequence joins TRBV2 and TRBJ2-5; 8 bases fit TRBD1. V lost 5 bases to trimming and J lost 2 bases; unmatched junction nucleotides: 1. The CDR3 covers 13 residues. Germline V gene data show CDR1 as SNHLY and CDR2 as FYNNEI. CDR3 amino acids: CASSHRGQETQYF. The CDR3 DNA reads TGTGCCAGCAGTCACAGGGGGCAAGAGACCCAGTACTTC.

This clonotype was observed many times. The CDR3 coding sequence is TGTGCCAGCAGTTTATTGCGGGAGGCTACGCAGTATTTT. Encoded protein: CASSLLREATQYF. The genes are TRBV28 and TRBJ2-3, with 8 bases that match TRBD2. The V gene's germline CDR1 is MDHEN and CDR2 SYDVKM. The junction had 2 bases not matched to a gene; V was cut back by 1 base and J by 8 bases. CDR3 length equals 13 residues.

V usage is TRBV11-3 and J usage is TRBJ1-1; TRBD1 aligns across 8 bases. This CDR3 comprises 18 residues. V shed 0 bases and J 3 bases; nucleotides not matched to a gene: 12. CDR1 is SGHNT, CDR2 YENEEA, per germline. CDR3 sequence: CASSLDSGQEPWDTEAFF. The CDR3 DNA is TGTGCCAGCAGCTTAGATTCGGGACAGGAGCCTTGGGACACTGAAGCTTTCTTT.

Ten or more counts support this clonotype. The genes are TRBV12-5 and TRBJ1-1, with TRBD1 matching over 7 bases. Germline V gene data show CDR1 as LGHNT and CDR2 as FRNRAP. V lost 7 bases and J lost 3; bases outside the gene matches: 8. There are 14 residues in the CDR3. CDR3 in DNA: TGTGCTAGTGTCCTAGGGGGCAGGGACACTGAAGCTTTCTTT. Translating it yields CASVLGGRDTEAFF. The whole variable domain, filled in from reference TRBV12-5 and TRBJ1-1, reads DARVTQTPRHKVTEMGQEVTMRCQPILGHNTVFWYRQTMMQGLELLAYFRNRAPLDDSGMPKDRFSAEMPDATLATLKIQPSEPRDSAVYFCASVLGGRDTEAFFGQGTRLTVV.

This clonotype has a count of ten or more. The rearrangement uses TRBV12-3 or TRBV12-4 and TRBJ2-7; D may be TRBD2 (5 bases). This CDR3 is 15 amino acids long. The V and J ends lost 5 bases and 2 bases respectively, with 16 bases between them. This CDR3 is CASSPFGGSTYEQYF. Written as DNA, the CDR3 is TGTGCCAGCAGTCCCTTTGGCGGGTCCACCTACGAGCAGTACTTC.

This clonotype was counted only a few times. A read error may explain this, as a much larger clone is one base away. This chain uses TRBV2 with TRBJ2-1, with 10 bases matching TRBD1. Losses at the gene ends were 3 bases for V and 13 bases for J; bases not matched to a gene: 3. From germline, CDR1 is SNHLY and CDR2 FYNNEI. This CDR3 region has 12 residues. In DNA, the CDR3 is TGTGCCAGCAGTGAGGGACAGGGGTATCAGTTCTTC. This codes for CASSEGQGYQFF.

The chain is built from TRBV11-3 and TRBJ2-1, with 7 bases matching TRBD2. TRBJ2-5 matches the DNA end more closely, so the J call is doubtful. CDR3 size: 16 residues. CDR1 SGHNT and CDR2 YENEEA come from the germline V gene. The CDR3 nucleotides read TGTGCCAGCAGCTTAACCGGGACTACCTATGAAGAGACCCAGTACTTC. It translates to CASSLTGTTYEETQYF.

On this clonotype: A much larger clone lies a single base off, so this may be a read error. The chain couples TRBV5-1 to TRBJ2-7; D might be TRBD1 (5 bases). This CDR3 spans 18 amino acids. Germline loops: CDR1 SGHRS, CDR2 YFSETQ. As DNA, the CDR3 is TGCGCCGGCAGCTTGAATGGGCCCTGGCAGGGTGTTTTGTACGAGCAGTACTTC. Translated: CAGSLNGPWQGVLYEQYF.

The rearrangement uses TRBV10-3 and TRBJ1-1, with no clear D. This CDR3 spans 12 amino acids. Trimming took 3 bases from V and 11 from J, leaving 13 bases between them. Germline values: CDR1 ENHRY, CDR2 SYGVKD. For the CDR3, the DNA is TGTGCCATCAGTGAAATTTTTATGGAGGCTTTCTTT. Translated: CAISEIFMEAFF.

On this clonotype itself: A much larger clone differs by one base, so this may be a read error. This chain links TRBV13 with TRBJ1-5; D is perhaps TRBD1 (5 bases). The CDR3 is 14 residues long. Between the trimmed V and J ends, which lost 6 bases and 7 bases, there was a span of 16 bases. CDR1 is PRHDT and CDR2 is FYEKMQ in the germline V gene (reference sequence). The CDR3 is CASSICGGKQPQHF. The DNA of the CDR3 is TGTGCCAGCAGTATATGTGGGGGAAAGCAGCCCCAGCATTTT.

The chain couples TRBV20-1 to TRBJ1-3; 7 bases are a match to TRBD1. CDR1 and CDR2 (germline): DFQATT, SNEGSKA (reference sequence). This CDR3 spans 14 amino acids. V shed 5 bases and J 0 bases; nucleotides not matched to a gene: 4. CDR3: CSAFPGGSGNTIYF. The CDR3 DNA reads TGCAGTGCTTTTCCAGGGGGCTCTGGAAACACCATATATTTT.